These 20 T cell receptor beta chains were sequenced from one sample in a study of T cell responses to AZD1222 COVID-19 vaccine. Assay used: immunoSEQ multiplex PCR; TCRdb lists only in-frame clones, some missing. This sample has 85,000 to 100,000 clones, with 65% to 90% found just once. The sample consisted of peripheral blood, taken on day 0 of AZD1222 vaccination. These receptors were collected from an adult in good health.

The CDR3 here is CASGLVFMGQYNEKLFF. CDR3 nucleotides: TGTGCTAGTGGTTTGGTTTTCATGGGACAGTATAATGAAAAACTGTTTTTT. The genes are TRBV12-5 and TRBJ1-4; 7 nucleotides match TRBD1. Germline values: CDR1 LGHNT, CDR2 FRNRAP. The CDR3 contains 17 residues. J lost 4 bases, V lost 0 bases, and 8 bases had no gene match. Full variable domain (rest looked up from reference TRBV12-5 and TRBJ1-4): DARVTQTPRHKVTEMGQEVTMRCQPILGHNTVFWYRQTMMQGLELLAYFRNRAPLDDSGMPKDRFSAEMPDATLATLKIQPSEPRDSAVYFCASGLVFMGQYNEKLFFGSGTQLSVL.

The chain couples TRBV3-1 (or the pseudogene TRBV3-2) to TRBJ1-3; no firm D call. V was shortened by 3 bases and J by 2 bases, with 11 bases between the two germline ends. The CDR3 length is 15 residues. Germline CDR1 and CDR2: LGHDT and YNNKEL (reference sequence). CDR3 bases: TGTGCCAGCAGCCAGGATAGGACTCCTGGAAACACCATATATTTT. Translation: CASSQDRTPGNTIYF.

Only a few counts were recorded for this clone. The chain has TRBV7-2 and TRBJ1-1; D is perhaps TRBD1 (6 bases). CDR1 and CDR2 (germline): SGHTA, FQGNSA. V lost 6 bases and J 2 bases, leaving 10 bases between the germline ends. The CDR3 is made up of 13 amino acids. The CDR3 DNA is TGTGCCAGCAGTCGGGGGCCAAACACTGAAGCTTTCTTT. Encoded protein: CASSRGPNTEAFF.

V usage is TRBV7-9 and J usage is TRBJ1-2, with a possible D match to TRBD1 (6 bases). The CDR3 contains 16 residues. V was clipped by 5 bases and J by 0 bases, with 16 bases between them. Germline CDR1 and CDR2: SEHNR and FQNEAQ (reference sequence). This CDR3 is CASSPRGRGSNYGYTF. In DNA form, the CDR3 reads TGTGCCAGCAGCCCCAGGGGTCGGGGGTCTAACTATGGCTACACCTTC.

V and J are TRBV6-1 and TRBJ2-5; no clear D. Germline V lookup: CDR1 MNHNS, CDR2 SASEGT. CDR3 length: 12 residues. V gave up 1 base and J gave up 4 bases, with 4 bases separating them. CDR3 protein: CASSEVGETQYF. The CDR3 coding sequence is TGTGCCAGCAGTGAAGTCGGAGAGACCCAGTACTTC.

DNA for the CDR3: TGTGCCAGCAGCCAAGAATGGGCAGGGGCCGGCTACGAGCAGTACTTC. This codes for CASSQEWAGAGYEQYF. The chain links TRBV4-2 to TRBJ2-7, with D perhaps matching TRBD1 (6 bases). V dropped 0 bases and J dropped 3 bases, with 15 bases sitting between them. This CDR3 has 16 residues. In germline, CDR1 is LGHNA, CDR2 YNFKEQ.

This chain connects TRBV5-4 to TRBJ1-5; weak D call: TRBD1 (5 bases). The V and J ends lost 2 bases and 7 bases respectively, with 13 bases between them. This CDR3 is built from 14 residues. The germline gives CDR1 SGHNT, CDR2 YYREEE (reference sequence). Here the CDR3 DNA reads TGTGCCAGCAGCTTAAAAGGGGCGCAACAGCCCCAGCATTTT. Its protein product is CASSLKGAQQPQHF.

The CDR3 nucleotides are TGTGCCAGCAGCCAAGACCCGCAATCAGCCCAGCATTTT. Translating gives CASSQDPQSAQHF. This rearrangement joins TRBV3-1 (or the pseudogene TRBV3-2) to TRBJ1-5; D unresolved. V shed 0 bases and J shed 11 bases, with 11 bases lying between them. Germline CDR1 and CDR2: LGHDT and YNNKEL (reference sequence). The CDR3 extends over 13 amino acids.

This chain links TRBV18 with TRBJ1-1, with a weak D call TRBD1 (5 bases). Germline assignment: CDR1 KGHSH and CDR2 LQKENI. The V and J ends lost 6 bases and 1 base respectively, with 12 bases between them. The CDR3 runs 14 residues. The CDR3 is CASSLGEGNTEAFF. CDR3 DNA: TGTGCCAGCTCGCTAGGGGAGGGGAACACTGAAGCTTTCTTT.

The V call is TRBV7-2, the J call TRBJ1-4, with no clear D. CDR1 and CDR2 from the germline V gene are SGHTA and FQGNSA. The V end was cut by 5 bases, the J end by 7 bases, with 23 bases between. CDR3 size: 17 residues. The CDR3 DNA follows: TGTGCCAGCAGCCACCCACCGGGAGGCCGAGATATTGAAAAACTGTTTTTT. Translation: CASSHPPGGRDIEKLFF.

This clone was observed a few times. CDR3: CASSLGFAAGILYEQYF. The CDR3 nucleotides read TGTGCCAGCAGCTTAGGGTTTGCAGCGGGGATTCTCTACGAGCAGTACTTC. J is TRBJ2-7 and V is TRBV7-2; 7 nucleotides agree with TRBD2. This CDR3 contains 17 residues. With V trimmed by 1 base and J by 3 bases, 12 bases remained unmatched. Per the germline V gene, CDR1 is SGHTA and CDR2 is FQGNSA.

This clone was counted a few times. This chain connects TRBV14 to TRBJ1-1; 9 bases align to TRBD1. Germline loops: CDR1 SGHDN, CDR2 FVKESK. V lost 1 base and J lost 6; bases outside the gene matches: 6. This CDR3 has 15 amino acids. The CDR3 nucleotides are TGTGCCAGCAGCCAAGGCTTCGGGACAGGGTCTGAAGCTTTCTTT. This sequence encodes CASSQGFGTGSEAFF.

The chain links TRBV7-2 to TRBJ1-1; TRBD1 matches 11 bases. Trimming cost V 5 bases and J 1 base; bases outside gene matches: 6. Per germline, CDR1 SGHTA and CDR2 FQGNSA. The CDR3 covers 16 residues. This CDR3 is CASSPWTGGRNTEAFF. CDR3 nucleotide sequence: TGTGCCAGCAGCCCGTGGACAGGGGGCAGGAACACTGAAGCTTTCTTT.

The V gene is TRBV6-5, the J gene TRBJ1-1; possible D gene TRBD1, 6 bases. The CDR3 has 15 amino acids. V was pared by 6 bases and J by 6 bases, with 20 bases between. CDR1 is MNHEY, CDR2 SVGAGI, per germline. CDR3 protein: CASSSLEGGKAEAFF. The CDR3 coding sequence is TGTGCCAGCAGCTCCCTCGAGGGGGGTAAAGCTGAAGCTTTCTTT.

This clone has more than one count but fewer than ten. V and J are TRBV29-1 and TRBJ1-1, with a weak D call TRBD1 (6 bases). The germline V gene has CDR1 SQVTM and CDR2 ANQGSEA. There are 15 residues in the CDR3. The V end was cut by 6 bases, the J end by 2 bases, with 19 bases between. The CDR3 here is CSVNTGPQPNTEAFF. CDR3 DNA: TGCAGCGTGAATACAGGGCCTCAGCCTAACACTGAAGCTTTCTTT.

The CDR3 region is CASILDRVGVGGYTF. The CDR3 nucleotides read TGTGCCAGCATCCTGGACAGGGTCGGAGTTGGGGGCTACACCTTC. The chain couples TRBV5-5 to TRBJ1-2; TRBD1 agrees at 8 bases. This CDR3 region has 15 residues. The V gene end was trimmed by 6 bases and the J gene end by 8 bases; junction bases not matched to a gene: 15. Germline V gene lookup returns CDR1 SGHKS and CDR2 YYEKEE (reference sequence).

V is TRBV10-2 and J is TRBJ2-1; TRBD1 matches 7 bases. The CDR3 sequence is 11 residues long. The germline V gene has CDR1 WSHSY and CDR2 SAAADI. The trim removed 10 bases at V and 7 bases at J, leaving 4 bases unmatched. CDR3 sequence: CATTGWNEQFF. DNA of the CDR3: TGCGCCACGACAGGGTGGAATGAGCAGTTCTTC.

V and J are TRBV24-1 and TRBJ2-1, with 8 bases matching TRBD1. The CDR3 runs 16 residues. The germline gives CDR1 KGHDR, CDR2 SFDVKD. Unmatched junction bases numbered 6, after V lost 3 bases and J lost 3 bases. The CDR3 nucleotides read TGTGCCACCAGTGATGTGACAGGGGTAGGCTACAATGAGCAGTTCTTC. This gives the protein CATSDVTGVGYNEQFF.

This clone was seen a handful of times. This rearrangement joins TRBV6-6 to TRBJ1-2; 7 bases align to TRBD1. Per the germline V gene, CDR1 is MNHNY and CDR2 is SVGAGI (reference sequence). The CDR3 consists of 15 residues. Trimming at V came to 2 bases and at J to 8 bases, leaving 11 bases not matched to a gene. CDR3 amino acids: CASSYPGGGRGGYTF. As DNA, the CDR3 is TGTGCCAGCAGTTACCCCGGAGGGGGCAGAGGCGGCTACACCTTC.

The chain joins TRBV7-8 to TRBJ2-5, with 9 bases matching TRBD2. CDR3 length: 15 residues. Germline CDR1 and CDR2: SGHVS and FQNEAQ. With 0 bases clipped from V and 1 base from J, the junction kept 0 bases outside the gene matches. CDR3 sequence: CASSLASGSQETQYF. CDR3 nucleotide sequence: TGTGCCAGCAGCTTAGCTAGCGGGAGCCAAGAGACCCAGTACTTC.